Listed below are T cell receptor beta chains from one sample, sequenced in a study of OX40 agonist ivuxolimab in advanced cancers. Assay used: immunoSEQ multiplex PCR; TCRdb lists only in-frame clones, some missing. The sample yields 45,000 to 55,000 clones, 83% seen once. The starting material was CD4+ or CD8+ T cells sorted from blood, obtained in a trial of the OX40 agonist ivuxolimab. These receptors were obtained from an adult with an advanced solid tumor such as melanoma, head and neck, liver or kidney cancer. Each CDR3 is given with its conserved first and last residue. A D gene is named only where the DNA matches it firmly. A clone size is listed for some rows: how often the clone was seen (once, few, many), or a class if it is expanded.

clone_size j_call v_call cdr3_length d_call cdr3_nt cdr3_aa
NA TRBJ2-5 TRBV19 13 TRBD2 TGTGCCTCAGCGGGGGGGCCCCGGGAGACCCAGTACTTC CASAGGPRETQYF
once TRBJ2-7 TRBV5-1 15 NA TGCGCCAGCAGCTTGGCCCCGGGTCTGGGCTACGAGCAGTACTTC CASSLAPGLGYEQYF
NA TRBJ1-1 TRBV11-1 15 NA TGTGCCAGCAGCCCCTACAGGGTGGCAAACACTGAAGCTTTCTTT CASSPYRVANTEAFF
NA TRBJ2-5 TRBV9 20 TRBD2 TGTGCCAGCAGCGTAGGGCACCTGAAAGGGATAGCGGGGGGCCAAGAGACCCAGTACTTC CASSVGHLKGIAGGQETQYF
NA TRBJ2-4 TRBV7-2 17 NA TGTGCCAGCAGCTCCGCAGGGGTTGTCTTCGGCAAAAACATTCAGTACTTC CASSSAGVVFGKNIQYF
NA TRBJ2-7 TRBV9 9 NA TGTGCCAGCGTCTACGAGCAGTACTTC CASVYEQYF
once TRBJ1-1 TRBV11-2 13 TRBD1 TGTGCCAGCAGCCAAGACAGGGTCACTGAAGCTTTCTTT CASSQDRVTEAFF
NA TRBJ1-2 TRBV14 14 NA TGTGCCAGCAGCCAGTGGGACATGATCTATGGCTACACCTTC CASSQWDMIYGYTF
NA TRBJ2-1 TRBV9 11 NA TGTGCCAGCAGCGTAGTAAATGAGCAGTTCTTC CASSVVNEQFF
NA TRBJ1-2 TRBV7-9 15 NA TGTGCCAGCAGCCCTCAGGCCCAATACAGCTATGGCTACACCTTC CASSPQAQYSYGYTF
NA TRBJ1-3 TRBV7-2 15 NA TGTGCCAGCAGCTCGGGCCCCGTAACAGGAAACACCATATATTTT CASSSGPVTGNTIYF
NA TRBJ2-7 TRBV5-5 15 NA TGTGCCAGCAGCTTACTGCCACAGGCATTGTACGAGCAGTACTTC CASSLLPQALYEQYF
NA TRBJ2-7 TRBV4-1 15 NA TGCGCCAGCAGCCCGTTAGCGGCTAGCTCCTACGAGCAGTACTTC CASSPLAASSYEQYF
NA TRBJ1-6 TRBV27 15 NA TGTGCCAGCAGGATAACAGGTCCCTATAATTCACCCCTCCACTTT CASRITGPYNSPLHF
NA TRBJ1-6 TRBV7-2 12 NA TGTGCCAGCAGCTTAGAGGTTTCACCCCTCCACTTT CASSLEVSPLHF
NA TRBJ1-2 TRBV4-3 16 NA TGCGCCAGCAGCCAAGGTATTGGTCAGCTAGACGACGGCTACACCTTC CASSQGIGQLDDGYTF